This T cell receptor beta chain was sequenced during a study of PD-L1 blockade in urothelial cancer. This sample's time point: peripheral blood 6 weeks after treatment start. The CDR3 runs to 15 residues. Germline assignment: CDR1 MDHEN and CDR2 SYDVKM. Between the trimmed V and J ends, which lost 2 bases and 0 bases, there was a span of 11 bases. The table came from immunoSEQ multiplex PCR; TCRdb's copy has only in-frame clones and leaves some out. The sample holds about 120,000 clones; about 89% are singletons and the top ten take 1.7%. The source of this sequence is a man between 60 and 75 years old with urothelial cancer. The chain couples TRBV28 to TRBJ2-7, with D maybe TRBD1 (6 bases). The sample here was PBMCs, taken around atezolizumab (anti-PD-L1) treatment. The CDR3 nucleotides read TGTGCCAGCAGTTTAAGCGGACAGACCTCCTACGAGCAGTACTTC. Protein sequence: CASSLSGQTSYEQYF.